What follows is one T cell receptor (beta chain) and its context. Its antigen remains unidentified. The record has no base qualities; no much larger clone is one base away. The sample belongs to a study of T cell responses to AZD1222 COVID-19 vaccine (dated by TCRdb to the early 2020s). At the level of the whole study: AZD1222 recipients with second doses at about 4 weeks or about 12 weeks were pooled, because spike-specific TCR depth and breadth did not differ between schedules. TCR sequencing was performed for over 230 trial participants, of whom roughly 200 were given two doses of AZD1222 and around 25 were given two doses of MenACWY control vaccine. Trial participants were enrolled by age into subgroups of 18-55, 56-69 and 70-plus years, and around 140, 26 and 57 TCR-sequenced participants, respectively, were included in these subgroups. Findings and caveats that apply to the study as a whole: The whole spike protein was spanned by vaccine-associated CD4 TCRs, and dominant responses were seen in regions 160-218 and 743-854. Most participants were white British and females outnumbered males, and the authors suggested that clonal diversity may have been underestimated. The 56-69-year group was small, and its depth increase did not reach significance, likely because of low power. Nearly half of unique spike-specific TCRs reportedly recognized epitopes outside regions mutated in the B.1.351 and B.1.1.7 variants. Because no samples from the day 14 peak response were available, repertoires could be characterized only after the peak T cell response. Conclusions about previously exposed vaccinees are limited, since just five or six AZD1222 recipients were seropositive for SARS-CoV-2 at baseline. Spike-specific TCR breadth and depth rose significantly after two AZD1222 doses compared with day 0 and with MenACWY recipients.

Including the terminal cysteine and phenylalanine, the CDR3 comprises 14 residues. Just the 42-base CDR3 DNA is kept, in frame starting at base 1. Via the germline V gene (reference sequence), CDR1 is SEHNR and CDR2 FQNEAQ. V sheds 5 bases and J sheds 4 bases, leaving 14 bases between their ends. The CDR3 regions of human TCRbeta chains were analyzed by immunosequencing. The study's processing was this. TCRs in the repertoires were compared against a reference library of SARS-CoV-2-specific TCRs that had been generated with the MIRA antigen-specificity platform. Breadth was defined as the fraction of unique TCRs that were SARS-CoV-2-associated, and depth was defined as the fraction of total T cells that were SARS-CoV-2-associated. Each spike-specific TCR was assigned to its reactive spike region and to a CD4 or CD8 class using the MIRA data. Log10-transformed breadth and depth values were compared by one-way ANOVA with Sidak's multiple comparisons tests. TCRdb mirrors the immuneACCESS table, restricted to in-frame sequences. Some clones are absent from its copies; in checked studies, under half trace to an unresolved V gene, and the reason for the others is unknown. From that table come the V and J calls and clone size; the DNA was used to work out D and trimming. For this sample there are around 130,000 clones; 80% to 90% appear just once. 9% to 9.5% of the sample comes from the top ten.

This specimen's time point label, interpreted: baseline before first vaccination. Samples from vaccinated people were obtained from the UK trials COV001 and COV002, which included a single-blind randomized controlled phase 2/3 trial of AZD1222 (ChAdOx1 nCoV-19) in healthy adults. For TCRbeta chain sequencing, PBMC samples from trial participants were taken at day 0 and at day 28 after the second dose. Recombination connected TRBV7-9 to TRBJ1-2; confidence is insufficient to name the D gene. The receptor was derived from an adult in good health. The sequencing used peripheral blood, collected on day 0 of AZD1222 vaccination. The nucleotide sequence is given as TGTGCCAGCAGCCCGGAGTCACGCGCCTATGGCTACACCTTC. This is translated as CASSPESRAYGYTF.